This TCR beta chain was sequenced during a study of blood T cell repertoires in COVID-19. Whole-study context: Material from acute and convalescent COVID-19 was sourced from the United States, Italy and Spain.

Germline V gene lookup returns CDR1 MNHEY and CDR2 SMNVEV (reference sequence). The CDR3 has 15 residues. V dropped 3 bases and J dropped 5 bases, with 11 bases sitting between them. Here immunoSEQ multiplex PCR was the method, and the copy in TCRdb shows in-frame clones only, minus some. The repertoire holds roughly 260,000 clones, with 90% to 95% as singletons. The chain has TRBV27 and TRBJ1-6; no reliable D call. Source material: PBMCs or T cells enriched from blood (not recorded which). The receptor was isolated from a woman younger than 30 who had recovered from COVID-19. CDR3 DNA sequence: TGTGCCAGCAGTTTGCGACGCACTAATAATTCACCCCTCCACTTT. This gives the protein CASSLRRTNNSPLHF.